A selection of T cell receptor beta chains follows, all from one sample in a study of T cells in Graves' hyperthyroidism and ophthalmopathy. TCRdb used MiXCR to reprocess the multiplex PCR reads, holding one entry per CDR3 protein. The sample has around 60,000 distinct CDR3 sequences, about 50% seen once. The sequenced sample was blood. The source is a woman in her twenties or thirties with Graves' ophthalmopathy. The CDR3 runs from the conserved cysteine through the conserved F or W. The D gene is left open where the match is weak. For some rows the clone size is stated as once, few or many, or as a class when expanded; others skip it.

d_call: TRBD2; v_call: TRBV10-2; j_call: TRBJ2-1; clone_size: many; cdr3_nt: TGCGCCAGCAGTCAAGTCGCGGGGACTACCTACAATGAGCAGTTCTTC; cdr3_aa: CASSQVAGTTYNEQFF
d_call: TRBD1; v_call: TRBV20-1; j_call: TRBJ2-7; clone_size: -; cdr3_nt: TGCAGTGCTAGAACGAGACAGGGCCCTAACTCCTACGAGCAGTACTTC; cdr3_aa: CSARTRQGPNSYEQYF
d_call: -; v_call: TRBV10-3; j_call: TRBJ1-4; clone_size: medium-sized; cdr3_nt: TGTGCCACCCACGGGGACAAGCACAATGAAAAACTGTTTTTT; cdr3_aa: CATHGDKHNEKLFF
d_call: TRBD1; v_call: TRBV5-4; j_call: TRBJ1-2; clone_size: -; cdr3_nt: TGTGCCAGCAGCCCGCCGACAGGGGATGGCTACACCTTC; cdr3_aa: CASSPPTGDGYTF
d_call: -; v_call: TRBV7-9; j_call: TRBJ1-2; clone_size: -; cdr3_nt: TGTGCCAGCAGCTTATGTCAGGCTCAAGAACTAGCGGGAGGCTACACCTTC; cdr3_aa: CASSLCQAQELAGGYTF
d_call: -; v_call: TRBV19; j_call: TRBJ2-2; clone_size: -; cdr3_nt: TGTGCCAGCAGTATAAGGTTTACCGGGGAGCTGTTTTTT; cdr3_aa: CASSIRFTGELFF
d_call: -; v_call: TRBV7-2; j_call: TRBJ2-3; clone_size: -; cdr3_nt: TGTGCCAGCAGCTTAGTAGCGGATTTCACAGATACGCAGTATTTT; cdr3_aa: CASSLVADFTDTQYF
d_call: TRBD1; v_call: TRBV2; j_call: TRBJ2-6; clone_size: -; cdr3_nt: TGTGCCAGCAGTGCGAGGACAGGGGCTGGGGCCAACGTCCTGACTTTC; cdr3_aa: CASSARTGAGANVLTF
d_call: -; v_call: TRBV19; j_call: TRBJ1-4; clone_size: -; cdr3_nt: TGTGCCAGCGGACCCTCAACGAATGAAAAACTGTTTTTT; cdr3_aa: CASGPSTNEKLFF
d_call: -; v_call: TRBV24-1; j_call: TRBJ2-7; clone_size: -; cdr3_nt: TGTGCCACCAGTGATGGAGCTACCTACGAGCAGTACTTC; cdr3_aa: CATSDGATYEQYF
d_call: -; v_call: TRBV4-1; j_call: TRBJ2-7; clone_size: many; cdr3_nt: TGCGCCAGCAGCCAAGATCGAGGGAAGAGGACCTACGAGCAGTACTTC; cdr3_aa: CASSQDRGKRTYEQYF
d_call: -; v_call: TRBV11-2; j_call: TRBJ2-3; clone_size: many; cdr3_nt: TGTGCCAGCAGCTTACCGTTGGGAGATACGCAGTATTTT; cdr3_aa: CASSLPLGDTQYF
d_call: TRBD1; v_call: TRBV7-2; j_call: TRBJ2-7; clone_size: -; cdr3_nt: TGTGCCAGCAGCTTAGACGGGACAGGAGCCTACGAGCAGTACTTC; cdr3_aa: CASSLDGTGAYEQYF
d_call: TRBD2; v_call: TRBV6-1; j_call: TRBJ2-5; clone_size: many; cdr3_nt: TGTGCCAGCAAACTAGCGGGATGGGAGACCCAGTACTTC; cdr3_aa: CASKLAGWETQYF
d_call: TRBD2; v_call: TRBV2; j_call: TRBJ2-7; clone_size: -; cdr3_nt: TGTGCCAGCAGTGGAGGGACTAGCGGGGCCCCCTACGAGCAGTACTTC; cdr3_aa: CASSGGTSGAPYEQYF
d_call: -; v_call: TRBV7-3; j_call: TRBJ1-6; clone_size: once; cdr3_nt: TGTGCCAGCAGCAAGCAGGAAAATTCACCCCTCCACTTT; cdr3_aa: CASSKQENSPLHF
d_call: TRBD1; v_call: TRBV29-1; j_call: TRBJ2-5; clone_size: few; cdr3_nt: TGCAGCGTTATAAGGGGGCTCCAAGAGACCCAGTACTTC; cdr3_aa: CSVIRGLQETQYF
d_call: -; v_call: TRBV29-1; j_call: TRBJ2-1; clone_size: -; cdr3_nt: TGCAGCGTTGAATGGTCTAAGGAGCAGTTCTTC; cdr3_aa: CSVEWSKEQFF
d_call: TRBD2; v_call: TRBV5-1; j_call: TRBJ2-5; clone_size: many; cdr3_nt: TGCGCCAGCAGCTTCAAACAACTAGCGGGAGTCCAAGAGACCCAGTACTTC; cdr3_aa: CASSFKQLAGVQETQYF
d_call: -; v_call: TRBV7-9; j_call: TRBJ1-2; clone_size: many; cdr3_nt: TGTGCCAGCAGCTTAGAACAGGGCCATGAGCGGTATGGCTACACCTTC; cdr3_aa: CASSLEQGHERYGYTF
d_call: -; v_call: TRBV15; j_call: TRBJ2-7; clone_size: few; cdr3_nt: TGTGCCACCAGCAGAGAGTCTAGGAACGAGCAGTACTTC; cdr3_aa: CATSRESRNEQYF
d_call: -; v_call: TRBV6-5; j_call: TRBJ1-2; clone_size: many; cdr3_nt: TGTGCCAGCAGTTACGGTGTGAAGGGGATCTACACCTTC; cdr3_aa: CASSYGVKGIYTF
d_call: TRBD1; v_call: TRBV24-1; j_call: TRBJ2-5; clone_size: -; cdr3_nt: TGTGCCACCAGTGATCGGACAGGGGGCCGTGAGACCCAGTACTTC; cdr3_aa: CATSDRTGGRETQYF
d_call: -; v_call: TRBV6-1; j_call: TRBJ2-4; clone_size: many; cdr3_nt: TGTGCCAGCAGTGAAGGAGGACTACGGATAAGAAACATTCAGTACTTC; cdr3_aa: CASSEGGLRIRNIQYF
d_call: -; v_call: TRBV28; j_call: TRBJ2-7; clone_size: many; cdr3_nt: TGTGCCAGCAGCCCCGGACAGCTCCTCTCCTACGAGCAGTACTTC; cdr3_aa: CASSPGQLLSYEQYF
d_call: -; v_call: TRBV6-6; j_call: TRBJ2-5; clone_size: many; cdr3_nt: TGTGCCAGCCGGGGGCCGCTCCAAGAGACCCAGTACTTC; cdr3_aa: CASRGPLQETQYF
d_call: -; v_call: TRBV15; j_call: TRBJ2-4; clone_size: many; cdr3_nt: TGTGCCACCAACAGAGTGGGGGTAAACATTCAGTACTTC; cdr3_aa: CATNRVGVNIQYF
d_call: -; v_call: TRBV7-9; j_call: TRBJ1-2; clone_size: -; cdr3_nt: TGTGCCAGCAGCTCCCGAGACGCCCCCCTTAACTATGGCTACACCTTC; cdr3_aa: CASSSRDAPLNYGYTF
d_call: -; v_call: TRBV19; j_call: TRBJ2-4; clone_size: many; cdr3_nt: TGTGCCAGTAGTATTGCGTGGGGGAGAAGTGCCAAAAACATTCAGTACTTC; cdr3_aa: CASSIAWGRSAKNIQYF
d_call: -; v_call: TRBV7-9; j_call: TRBJ2-7; clone_size: once; cdr3_nt: TGTACCAGCAGCTTAAACCTAATTGGCGAGCAGTACTTC; cdr3_aa: CTSSLNLIGEQYF
d_call: TRBD2; v_call: TRBV7-3; j_call: TRBJ2-7; clone_size: -; cdr3_nt: TGTGCCAGCAGCTTAGAGGGCGCGGGGGAAGAGCAGTACTTC; cdr3_aa: CASSLEGAGEEQYF
d_call: -; v_call: TRBV19; j_call: TRBJ1-2; clone_size: -; cdr3_nt: TGTGCCAGTAGTATAGAACGGGAGAAGGGCTACACCTTC; cdr3_aa: CASSIEREKGYTF
d_call: -; v_call: TRBV11-2; j_call: TRBJ2-7; clone_size: many; cdr3_nt: TGTGCCAGCAGCCTTGGGGCCCACAGCCTCCGCTACGAGCAGTACTTC; cdr3_aa: CASSLGAHSLRYEQYF
d_call: -; v_call: TRBV6-2/TRBV6-3; j_call: TRBJ1-4; clone_size: -; cdr3_nt: TGTGCCAGCTCGTGGACAGACCTTAATGAAAAACTGTTTTTT; cdr3_aa: CASSWTDLNEKLFF
d_call: TRBD2; v_call: TRBV2; j_call: TRBJ2-3; clone_size: -; cdr3_nt: TGTGCCAGCAGTGAACAGGGAGGGACAGATACGCAGTATTTT; cdr3_aa: CASSEQGGTDTQYF
d_call: -; v_call: TRBV4-1; j_call: TRBJ2-6; clone_size: many; cdr3_nt: TGCGCCAGCAGCCAAGTGGATAGTAGGTACTCTGGGGCCAACGTCCTGACTTTC; cdr3_aa: CASSQVDSRYSGANVLTF
d_call: -; v_call: TRBV15; j_call: TRBJ2-7; clone_size: -; cdr3_nt: TGTGCCACCAGCAGCCGGACGTTATCCTACGAGCAGTACTTC; cdr3_aa: CATSSRTLSYEQYF
d_call: -; v_call: TRBV7-9; j_call: TRBJ2-7; clone_size: -; cdr3_nt: TGTGCCGGCAGCTTCCGGCGGGGGCCCTCCTACGAGCAGTACTTC; cdr3_aa: CAGSFRRGPSYEQYF
d_call: TRBD2; v_call: TRBV7-9; j_call: TRBJ2-4; clone_size: -; cdr3_nt: TGTGCCAGCAGTCCTAGCGGAGGCACAGGAGCCAAAAACATTCAGTACTTC; cdr3_aa: CASSPSGGTGAKNIQYF
d_call: TRBD2; v_call: TRBV25-1; j_call: TRBJ2-5; clone_size: many; cdr3_nt: TGTGCCAGCAGTGAAAGAGGTAGCGGGACTAAAGAGACCCAGTACTTC; cdr3_aa: CASSERGSGTKETQYF
d_call: -; v_call: TRBV7-2; j_call: TRBJ2-3; clone_size: -; cdr3_nt: TGTGCCAGCAGCTTAGATGGTTTTGTGGATACGCAGTATTTT; cdr3_aa: CASSLDGFVDTQYF
d_call: -; v_call: TRBV9; j_call: TRBJ1-5; clone_size: many; cdr3_nt: TGTGCCAGCAGCGGACGGACGAGCAATCAGCCCCAGCATTTT; cdr3_aa: CASSGRTSNQPQHF
d_call: -; v_call: TRBV6-6; j_call: TRBJ2-1; clone_size: many; cdr3_nt: TGTGCCAGCAGCGGGGAGGCCAGCTCCTACAATGAGCAGTTCTTC; cdr3_aa: CASSGEASSYNEQFF
d_call: -; v_call: TRBV7-9; j_call: TRBJ1-6; clone_size: -; cdr3_nt: TGTGCCAGCAGCAAAGACTCGGACAGATCACCCCTCCACTTT; cdr3_aa: CASSKDSDRSPLHF
d_call: TRBD2; v_call: TRBV9; j_call: TRBJ2-3; clone_size: -; cdr3_nt: TGTGCCAGCAGCCCCCGGGGGGAGGGCCGGGGGAACACAGATACGCAGTATTTT; cdr3_aa: CASSPRGEGRGNTDTQYF
d_call: TRBD1; v_call: TRBV9; j_call: TRBJ2-7; clone_size: medium-sized; cdr3_nt: TGTGCCAGCAGCGAACGCCGGGACAGCTACGAGCAGTACTTC; cdr3_aa: CASSERRDSYEQYF
d_call: -; v_call: TRBV6-4; j_call: TRBJ2-1; clone_size: -; cdr3_nt: TGTGCCAGCAGAGACTCGGAATTCAATGAACAGTTCTTC; cdr3_aa: CASRDSEFNEQFF
d_call: -; v_call: TRBV9; j_call: TRBJ1-2; clone_size: once; cdr3_nt: TGTGCCAGCAGCGTAAAGGGCGGGGACTATGGCTACACCTTC; cdr3_aa: CASSVKGGDYGYTF
d_call: -; v_call: TRBV5-1; j_call: TRBJ1-2; clone_size: -; cdr3_nt: -; cdr3_aa: CASSFYICSARDQGRAYGYTF
d_call: -; v_call: TRBV7-3; j_call: TRBJ2-6; clone_size: many; cdr3_nt: TGTGCCAGCAGTCCTAGGCTACACTCTGGGGCCAACGTCCTGACTTTC; cdr3_aa: CASSPRLHSGANVLTF
d_call: -; v_call: TRBV19; j_call: TRBJ2-7; clone_size: many; cdr3_nt: TGTGCCAGTAGTATAGCAAGGGGCCTCTACGAGCAGTACTTC; cdr3_aa: CASSIARGLYEQYF
d_call: TRBD2; v_call: TRBV6-1; j_call: TRBJ2-5; clone_size: -; cdr3_nt: TGTGCCAGCAGTGAAATGGCGGCGGGAGGACAGACCCAGTACTTC; cdr3_aa: CASSEMAAGGQTQYF